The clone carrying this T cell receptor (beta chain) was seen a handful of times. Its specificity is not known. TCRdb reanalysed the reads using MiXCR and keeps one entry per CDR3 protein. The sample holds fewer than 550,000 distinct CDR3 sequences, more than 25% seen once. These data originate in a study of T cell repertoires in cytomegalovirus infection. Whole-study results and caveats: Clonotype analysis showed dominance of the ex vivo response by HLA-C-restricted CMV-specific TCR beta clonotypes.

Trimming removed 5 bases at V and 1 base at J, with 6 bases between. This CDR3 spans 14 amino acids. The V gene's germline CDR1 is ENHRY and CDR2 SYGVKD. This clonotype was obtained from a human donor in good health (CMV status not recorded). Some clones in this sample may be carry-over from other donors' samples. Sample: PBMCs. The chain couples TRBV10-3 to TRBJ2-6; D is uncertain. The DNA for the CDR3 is TGTGCCATCAGTAATCCTTCTGGGGCCAACGTCCTGACTTTC. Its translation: CAISNPSGANVLTF.